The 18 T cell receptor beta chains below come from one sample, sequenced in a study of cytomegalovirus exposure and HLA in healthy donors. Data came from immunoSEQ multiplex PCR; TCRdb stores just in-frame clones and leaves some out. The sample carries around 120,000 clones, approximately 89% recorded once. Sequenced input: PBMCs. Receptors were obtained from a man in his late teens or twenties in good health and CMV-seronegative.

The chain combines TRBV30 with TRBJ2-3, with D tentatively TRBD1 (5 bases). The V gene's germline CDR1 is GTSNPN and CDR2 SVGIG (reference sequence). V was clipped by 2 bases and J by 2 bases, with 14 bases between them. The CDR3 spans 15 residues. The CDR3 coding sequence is TGTGCCTGGAGTCCACCGACAGAAACCACAGATACGCAGTATTTT. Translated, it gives CAWSPPTETTDTQYF.

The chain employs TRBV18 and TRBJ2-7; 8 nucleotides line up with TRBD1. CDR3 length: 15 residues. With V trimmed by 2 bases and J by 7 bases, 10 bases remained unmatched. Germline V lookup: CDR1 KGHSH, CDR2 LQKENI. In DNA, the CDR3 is TGTGCCAGCTCACCATCCCCGACAGGGGTGGGAGAGCAGTACTTC. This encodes CASSPSPTGVGEQYF.

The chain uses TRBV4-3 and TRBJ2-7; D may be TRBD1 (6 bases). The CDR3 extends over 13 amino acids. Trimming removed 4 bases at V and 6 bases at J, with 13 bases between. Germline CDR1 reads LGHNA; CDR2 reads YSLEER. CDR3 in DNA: TGCGCCAGCAGCCTTTACCGAGGGGGCGAGCAGTACTTC. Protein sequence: CASSLYRGGEQYF.

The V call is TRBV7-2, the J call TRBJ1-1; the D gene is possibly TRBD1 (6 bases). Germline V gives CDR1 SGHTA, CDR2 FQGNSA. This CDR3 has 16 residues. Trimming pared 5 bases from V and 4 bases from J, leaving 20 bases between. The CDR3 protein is CASSTGTLIRGTEAFF. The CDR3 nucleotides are TGTGCCAGCAGCACCGGGACACTCATTCGAGGCACTGAAGCTTTCTTT.

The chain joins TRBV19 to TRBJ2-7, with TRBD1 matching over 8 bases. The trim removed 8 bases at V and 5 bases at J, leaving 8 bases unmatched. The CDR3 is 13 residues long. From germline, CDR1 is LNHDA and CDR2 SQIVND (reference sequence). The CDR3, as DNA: TGTGCCAGTTTGGGACAGGAGGACAACGAGCAGTACTTC. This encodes CASLGQEDNEQYF.

The CDR3 DNA reads TGCGCCAGCAGCTTGGGACTAGCGGGGGGGCTAGGCTACGAGCAGTACTTC. Protein product: CASSLGLAGGLGYEQYF. The V call is TRBV5-1, the J call TRBJ2-7; TRBD2 aligns across 14 bases. This CDR3 is 17 amino acids long. V shed 0 bases and J 3 bases; nucleotides not matched to a gene: 5. Germline CDR1 reads SGHRS; CDR2 reads YFSETQ.

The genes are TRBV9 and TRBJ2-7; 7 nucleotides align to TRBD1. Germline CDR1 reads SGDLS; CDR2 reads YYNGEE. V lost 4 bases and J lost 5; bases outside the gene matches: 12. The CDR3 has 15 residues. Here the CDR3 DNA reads TGTGCCAGCAGCCTAGAAGGGACAGTTACGAACGAGCAGTACTTC. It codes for CASSLEGTVTNEQYF.

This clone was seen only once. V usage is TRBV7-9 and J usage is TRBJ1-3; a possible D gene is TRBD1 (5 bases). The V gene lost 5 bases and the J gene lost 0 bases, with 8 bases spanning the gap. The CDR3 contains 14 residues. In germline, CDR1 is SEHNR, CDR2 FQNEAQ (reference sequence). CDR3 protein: CASSRQGSGNTIYF. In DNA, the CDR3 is TGTGCCAGCAGCCGTCAGGGCTCTGGAAACACCATATATTTT.

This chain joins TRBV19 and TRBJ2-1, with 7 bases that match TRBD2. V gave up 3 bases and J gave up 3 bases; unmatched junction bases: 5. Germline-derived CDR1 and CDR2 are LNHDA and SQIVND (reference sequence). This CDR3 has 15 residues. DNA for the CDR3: TGTGCCAGTAGTATTGTCCAGCGGGGCTACAATGAGCAGTTCTTC. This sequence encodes CASSIVQRGYNEQFF.

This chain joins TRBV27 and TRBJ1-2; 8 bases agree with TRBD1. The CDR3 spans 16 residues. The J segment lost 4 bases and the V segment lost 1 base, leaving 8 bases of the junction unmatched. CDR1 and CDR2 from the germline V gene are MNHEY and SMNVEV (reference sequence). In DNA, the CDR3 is TGTGCCAGCAGTTTATGGGGGCCAGGGGGCGTCTATGGCTACACCTTC. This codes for CASSLWGPGGVYGYTF.

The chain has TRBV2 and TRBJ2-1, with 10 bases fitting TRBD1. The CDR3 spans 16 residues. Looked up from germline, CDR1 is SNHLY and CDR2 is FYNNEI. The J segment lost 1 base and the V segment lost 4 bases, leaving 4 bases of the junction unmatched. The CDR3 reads CASSGRTGGSYNEQFF. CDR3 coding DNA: TGTGCCAGCAGTGGAAGGACAGGGGGTTCCTACAATGAGCAGTTCTTC.

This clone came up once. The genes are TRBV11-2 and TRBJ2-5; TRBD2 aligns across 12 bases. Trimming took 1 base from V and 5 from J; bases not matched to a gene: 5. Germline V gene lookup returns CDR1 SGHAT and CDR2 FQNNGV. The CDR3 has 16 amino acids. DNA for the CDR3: TGTGCCAGCAGCTTAGTATCGCTAGCGGGGGGGGAGACCCAGTACTTC. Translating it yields CASSLVSLAGGETQYF.

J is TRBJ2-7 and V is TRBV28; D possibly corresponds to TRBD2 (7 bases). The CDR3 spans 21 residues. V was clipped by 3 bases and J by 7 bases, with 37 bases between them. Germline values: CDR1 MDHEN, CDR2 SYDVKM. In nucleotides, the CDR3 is TGTGCCAGCAGTTTCGGCAGGGGTAACCCCAAATACCGGGAGGCAGCGGTTGAGCAGTACTTC. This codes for CASSFGRGNPKYREAAVEQYF.

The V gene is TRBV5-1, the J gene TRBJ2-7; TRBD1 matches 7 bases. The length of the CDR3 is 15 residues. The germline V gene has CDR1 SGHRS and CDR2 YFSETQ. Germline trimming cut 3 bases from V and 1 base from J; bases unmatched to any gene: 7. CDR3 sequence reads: CASSSYGTASYEQYF. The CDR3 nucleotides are TGCGCCAGCAGCTCGTATGGGACAGCTTCCTACGAGCAGTACTTC.

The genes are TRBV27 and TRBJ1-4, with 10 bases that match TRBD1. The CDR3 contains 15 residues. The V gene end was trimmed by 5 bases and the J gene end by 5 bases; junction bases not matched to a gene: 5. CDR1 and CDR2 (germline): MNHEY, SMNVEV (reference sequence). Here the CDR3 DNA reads TGTGCCAGCAGTCGACGGGGACAGGGGAATGAAAAACTGTTTTTT. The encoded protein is CASSRRGQGNEKLFF.

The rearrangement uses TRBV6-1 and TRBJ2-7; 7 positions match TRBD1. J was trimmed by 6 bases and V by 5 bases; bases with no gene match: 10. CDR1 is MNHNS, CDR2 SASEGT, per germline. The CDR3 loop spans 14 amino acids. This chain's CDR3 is CASSPRQGGLEQYF. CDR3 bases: TGTGCCAGCAGTCCGAGACAGGGTGGCCTCGAGCAGTACTTC.

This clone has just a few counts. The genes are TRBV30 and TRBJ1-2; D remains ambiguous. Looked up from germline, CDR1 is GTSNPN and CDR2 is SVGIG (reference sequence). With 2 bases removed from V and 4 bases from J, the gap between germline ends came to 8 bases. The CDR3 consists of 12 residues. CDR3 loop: CAWSPRSYGYTF. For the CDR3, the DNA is TGTGCCTGGAGTCCCCGCAGCTATGGCTACACCTTC.

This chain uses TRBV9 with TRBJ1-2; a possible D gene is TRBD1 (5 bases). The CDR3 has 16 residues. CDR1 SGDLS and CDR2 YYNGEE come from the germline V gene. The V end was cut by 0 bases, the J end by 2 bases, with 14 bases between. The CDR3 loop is CASSVGQGQGNYGYTF. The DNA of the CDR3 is TGTGCCAGCAGCGTAGGTCAGGGCCAAGGGAACTATGGCTACACCTTC.